These 24 T cell receptor beta chains originate from one sample sequenced in a study of blood T cell repertoires in COVID-19 (dated by TCRdb to about 2020). The method was the immunoSEQ multiplex PCR assay. Drawn from immuneACCESS, this table holds only the in-frame rearrangements with V and J called that TCRdb kept. Clones are partly lost; checked studies trace under half to an unresolved V gene and leave the rest unexplained. The sample profile shows 150,000 or so clones; 85% to 90% of them were found once. The ten biggest clones cover about an eighth of the sample. The material sequenced was peripheral blood. The origin of the receptors is a man between 18 and 29 years old with COVID-19, enrolled during active disease.

The V call is TRBV19, the J call TRBJ2-1; 16 bases agree with TRBD2. Germline V gives CDR1 LNHDA, CDR2 SQIVND (reference sequence). The CDR3 has 16 residues. V was clipped by 5 bases and J by 8 bases; unmatched bases: 6. The CDR3 coding sequence is TGTGCCAGTAGTGTGGGACTAGCGGGAGGGCGGCATGAGCAGTTCTTC. It yields the protein CASSVGLAGGRHEQFF.

This chain uses TRBV18 with TRBJ1-1; the match to TRBD1 covers 9 bases. V was clipped by 5 bases and J by 6 bases; unmatched bases: 7. Looked up from germline, CDR1 is KGHSH and CDR2 is LQKENI. The CDR3 covers 14 residues. This CDR3 is CASSETGGHPEAFF. Written as DNA, the CDR3 is TGTGCCAGCTCAGAGACAGGGGGACACCCTGAAGCTTTCTTT.

This sequence joins TRBV19 and TRBJ2-7; 11 bases match TRBD1. The V segment lost 6 bases and the J segment 1 base; nucleotides outside the gene matches: 8. The CDR3 consists of 16 residues. CDR1 is LNHDA and CDR2 is SQIVND in the germline V gene (reference sequence). This CDR3 reads CASSSIGDRGSYEQYF. CDR3 nucleotides: TGTGCCAGTAGCTCAATTGGGGACAGGGGGTCCTACGAGCAGTACTTC.

The chain joins TRBV27 to TRBJ2-5; D is uncertain. CDR1 is MNHEY, CDR2 SMNVEV, per germline (reference sequence). The ends were cut back, 4 bases at V and 0 bases at J, with 12 bases in the middle. The CDR3 has 15 amino acids. This chain's CDR3 is CASSSLPPYQETQYF. The DNA for the CDR3 is TGTGCCAGCAGTTCCCTCCCTCCGTACCAAGAGACCCAGTACTTC.

The genes are TRBV24-1 and TRBJ2-2; TRBD2 matches 14 bases. This CDR3 is 16 amino acids long. The junction had 6 bases not matched to a gene; V was cut back by 4 bases and J by 9 bases. Germline V CDR1 and CDR2: KGHDR, SFDVKD. CDR3 sequence: CATSDPGTSGSRELFF. Here the CDR3 DNA reads TGTGCCACCAGTGACCCCGGGACTAGCGGGAGCAGGGAGCTGTTTTTT.

The genes are TRBV7-9 and TRBJ2-7; no clear D gene. Germline V CDR1 and CDR2: SEHNR, FQNEAQ (reference sequence). The V and J ends lost 6 bases and 2 bases respectively, with 17 bases between them. CDR3 length: 15 amino acids. CDR3: CASSLMQAKPYEQYF. The CDR3 DNA follows: TGTGCCAGCAGTTTAATGCAGGCCAAGCCCTACGAGCAGTACTTC.

This chain connects TRBV5-1 to TRBJ2-2, with 8 bases matching TRBD1. The CDR3 extends over 14 amino acids. Germline V lookup: CDR1 SGHRS, CDR2 YFSETQ. Unmatched junction bases numbered 6, after V lost 7 bases and J lost 4 bases. DNA of the CDR3: TGCGCCAGCCAGGACAGGGAGGTCACCGGGGAGCTGTTTTTT. It translates to CASQDREVTGELFF.

V usage is TRBV7-2 and J usage is TRBJ2-1, with TRBD2 matching 12 bases. Trimming cost V 1 base and J 12 bases; bases outside gene matches: 13. This CDR3 contains 17 residues. CDR1 SGHTA and CDR2 FQGNSA come from the germline V gene. The CDR3 reads CASSLGGPGLAGIPQFF. In DNA form, the CDR3 reads TGTGCCAGCAGCTTAGGGGGGCCGGGACTAGCGGGTATCCCGCAGTTCTTC.

The chain combines TRBV18 with TRBJ1-2; a possible D gene is TRBD1 (6 bases). Between the trimmed V and J ends, which lost 3 bases and 5 bases, there was a span of 13 bases. Germline V lookup: CDR1 KGHSH, CDR2 LQKENI. The CDR3 totals 14 residues. The CDR3 here is CASSPEQGGYGYTF. CDR3 in DNA: TGTGCCAGCTCACCCGAACAGGGTGGATATGGCTACACCTTC. Full variable domain (outside the CDR3, taken from reference TRBV18 and TRBJ1-2): NAGVMQNPRHLVRRRGQEARLRCSPMKGHSHVYWYRQLPEEGLKFMVYLQKENIIDESGMPKERFSAEFPKEGPSILRIQQVVRGDSAAYFCASSPEQGGYGYTFGSGTRLTVV.

This clone was recorded once. This chain joins TRBV9 and TRBJ1-2; 7 bases line up with TRBD1. Germline CDR1 and CDR2: SGDLS and YYNGEE. V dropped 3 bases and J dropped 6; count of bases not matched to a gene: 14. The CDR3 totals 16 residues. CDR3: CASSAPLVGTADGYTF. CDR3 DNA sequence: TGTGCCAGCAGCGCCCCACTCGTCGGGACAGCGGATGGCTACACCTTC.

The chain couples TRBV5-5 to TRBJ2-1; no clear D gene. Germline CDR1 reads SGHKS; CDR2 reads YYEKEE (reference sequence). This CDR3 comprises 15 residues. V was shortened by 1 base and J by 0 bases, with 8 bases between the two germline ends. Written as DNA, the CDR3 is TGTGCCAGCAGCTTGTCTCCGAGCTCCTACAATGAGCAGTTCTTC. Its protein product is CASSLSPSSYNEQFF.

The CDR3 coding sequence is TGTGCCAGCAGCCCCTTCGTAGCCGGAGCCAAGTACAATGAGCAGTTCTTC. Translating gives CASSPFVAGAKYNEQFF. V gene TRBV5-5 combines with J gene TRBJ2-1, with D hard to call. CDR1 is SGHKS, CDR2 YYEKEE, per germline (reference sequence). The CDR3 spans 17 residues. V lost 4 bases, J lost 4 bases, and 21 bases lay in between.

The chain carries TRBV18 and TRBJ2-2; 7 positions match TRBD2. V lost 3 bases to trimming and J lost 4 bases; unmatched junction nucleotides: 8. This CDR3 comprises 16 residues. Germline V gene sequence: CDR1 KGHSH, CDR2 LQKENI. CDR3 nucleotide sequence: TGTGCCAGCTCACCTCGGGGGGACGGACGCACCGGGGAGCTGTTTTTT. This codes for CASSPRGDGRTGELFF.

The chain combines TRBV4-1 with TRBJ2-7; TRBD1 is a possible D gene (6 bases). The CDR3 runs 14 residues. Germline-derived CDR1 and CDR2 are MGHRA and YSYEKL. Trimming pared 1 base from V and 4 bases from J, leaving 11 bases between. CDR3 sequence (DNA): TGCGCCAGCAGCCAAGGGGGGCTAGGGTACGAGCAGTACTTC. Translation gives CASSQGGLGYEQYF.

This clone was observed a few times. The chain joins TRBV3-1 (or the pseudogene TRBV3-2) to TRBJ1-5, with D hard to call. V was clipped by 2 bases and J by 0 bases, with 8 bases between them. Germline V gene lookup returns CDR1 LGHDT and CDR2 YNNKEL (reference sequence). The CDR3 covers 15 residues. The CDR3 sequence: CASSQTGYSNQPQHF. In DNA, the CDR3 is TGTGCCAGCAGCCAAACGGGATATAGCAATCAGCCCCAGCATTTT.

This sequence joins TRBV19 and TRBJ1-5; a possible D gene is TRBD1 (6 bases). The CDR3 has 14 residues. V dropped 4 bases and J dropped 3 bases, with 10 bases sitting between them. In germline, CDR1 is LNHDA, CDR2 SQIVND (reference sequence). This CDR3 reads CASSTRGFNQPQHF. In nucleotides, the CDR3 is TGTGCCAGTAGTACAAGGGGGTTCAATCAGCCCCAGCATTTT.

The gene calls are TRBV30 and TRBJ2-7, with 8 positions matching TRBD1. In germline, CDR1 is GTSNPN, CDR2 SVGIG (reference sequence). The CDR3 is 13 residues long. Germline trimming cut 0 bases from V and 5 bases from J; bases unmatched to any gene: 3. Here the CDR3 reads CAWSVTGGNEQYF. In DNA form, the CDR3 reads TGTGCCTGGAGTGTAACAGGGGGGAACGAGCAGTACTTC.

V gene TRBV7-2 combines with J gene TRBJ2-7; maybe TRBD1 (6 bases). The CDR3 contains 14 residues. The V gene's germline CDR1 is SGHTA and CDR2 FQGNSA. The V end was cut by 4 bases, the J end by 3 bases, with 13 bases between. The CDR3 here is CASSSPGQRYEQYF. The CDR3 nucleotides read TGTGCCAGCAGCTCCCCGGGACAACGCTACGAGCAGTACTTC.

This clone was detected once. The gene calls are TRBV7-2 and TRBJ1-2, with no clear D. V was clipped by 7 bases and J by 6 bases, with 18 bases between them. The length of the CDR3 is 14 residues. Germline CDR1 reads SGHTA; CDR2 reads FQGNSA. CDR3 sequence: CASTLLGNADGYTF. The DNA for the CDR3 is TGTGCCAGCACTCTCCTAGGAAATGCTGATGGCTACACCTTC.

The CDR3 is CASSARENYEQYF. CDR3 bases: TGCGCCAGCAGCGCAAGGGAGAACTACGAGCAGTACTTC. This rearrangement joins TRBV10-2 to TRBJ2-7; the D gene is possibly TRBD2 (5 bases). This CDR3 contains 13 residues. Trimming stripped 6 bases from V and 3 bases from J, with 12 bases between. Germline assignment: CDR1 WSHSY and CDR2 SAAADI.

The chain is built from TRBV7-3 and TRBJ2-7; a weak D match, TRBD2 (5 bases). Germline CDR1 SGHTA, CDR2 FQGTGA. Deletions cut 2 bases from V and 5 bases from J, with 13 bases between. CDR3 length: 14 residues. DNA of the CDR3: TGTGCCAGCAGCTTAGGGTCGCCCGGGGACGAGCAGTACTTC. It translates to CASSLGSPGDEQYF. The full variable domain, completed using reference TRBV7-3 and TRBJ2-7, is GAGVSQTPSNKVTEKGKYVELRCDPISGHTALYWYRQSLGQGPEFLIYFQGTGAADDSGLPNDRFFAVRPEGSVSTLKIQRTERGDSAVYLCASSLGSPGDEQYFGPGTRLTVT.

The chain is built from TRBV6-6 and TRBJ2-1; D gene ambiguous. Trimming shortened V by 2 bases and J by 4 bases, and 9 bases separated the two germline ends. The CDR3 covers 14 residues. Germline V gives CDR1 MNHNY, CDR2 SVGAGI (reference sequence). The CDR3 loop is CASSYEAVYNEQFF. The CDR3 DNA is TGTGCCAGCAGTTACGAGGCAGTATACAATGAGCAGTTCTTC.

The V gene is TRBV14, the J gene TRBJ1-3; 9 nucleotides line up with TRBD1. This CDR3 region has 15 residues. Per the germline V gene, CDR1 is SGHDN and CDR2 is FVKESK. The J segment lost 3 bases and the V segment lost 4 bases, leaving 4 bases of the junction unmatched. The CDR3 coding sequence is TGTGCCAGCAGCCGCACAGGGGGCGGTGGAAACACCATATATTTT. This encodes CASSRTGGGGNTIYF.

This clone was recorded once. The chain carries TRBV4-1 and TRBJ2-3, with TRBD2 matching 11 bases. V trimming: 4 bases; J trimming: 4 bases; junction bases outside the gene matches: 10. This CDR3 spans 17 amino acids. CDR1 MGHRA and CDR2 YSYEKL come from the germline V gene. The CDR3 reads CASSRSEASGRSDTQYF. The DNA for the CDR3 is TGCGCCAGCAGCCGATCAGAGGCTAGCGGGAGGTCAGATACGCAGTATTTT.